One sample yielded the 32 T cell receptor beta chains listed below, sequenced in a study of regulatory T cells in long-lasting Graves disease. Stated time point: persistent/refractory GD, antithyroid drugs over 5 years with positive TRAb. From RNA extracted from PBMCs, the TCR library was made. TCR beta libraries were built with iRepertoire HTBI primers and Arm-PCR of CDR3 regions. One entry per CDR3 protein results from TCRdb running MiXCR on the multiplex PCR reads. The table has more than 650,000 distinct CDR3 sequences, around 30% seen once. The material was peripheral blood mononuclear cells (PBMCs), obtained when the disease was refractory, from a patient treated with antithyroid drugs. These receptors were collected from a female donor with Graves disease.

This clonotype was found many times. The chain uses TRBV10-3 and TRBJ1-2; the match to TRBD1 covers 9 bases. Trimming at V came to 6 bases and at J to 6 bases, leaving 5 bases not matched to a gene. CDR3 length: 13 residues. Looked up from germline, CDR1 is ENHRY and CDR2 is SYGVKD. Written as DNA, the CDR3 is TGTGCCATCAGCACACAGGGGGCGGATGGCTACACCTTC. Its protein is CAISTQGADGYTF.

This clonotype was detected a few times. Here the CDR3 DNA reads TGTGCCAGCAGACCCGGGACTAGCCAAGAGACCCAGTACTTC. Translating it yields CASRPGTSQETQYF. J is TRBJ2-5 and V is TRBV6-1, with 8 positions matching TRBD2. Germline V gene sequence: CDR1 MNHNS, CDR2 SASEGT. J gave up 1 base and V 6 bases, and 4 bases lay outside the gene matches. The CDR3 spans 14 residues.

This clonotype has only a few counts. The chain recombines TRBV12-3 or TRBV12-4 with TRBJ2-7; tentative D call: TRBD1 (6 bases). CDR3 size: 15 residues. V gave up 5 bases and J gave up 0 bases, with 14 bases separating them. The CDR3, as DNA: TGTGCCAGCAGTCGCCGGGACATCCTCTCCTACGAGCAGTACTTC. Translation gives CASSRRDILSYEQYF.

This clonotype was detected only a few times. The chain carries TRBV6-2 or TRBV6-3 and TRBJ1-2, with D uncertain. The CDR3 sequence is 16 residues long. V dropped 2 bases and J dropped 2 bases, with 15 bases sitting between them. The germline gives CDR1 MNHEY, CDR2 SVGEGT. The CDR3 DNA reads as TGTGCCAGCAGTTACCATAGGAGAGGCTACAACTATGGCTACACCTTC. This sequence encodes CASSYHRRGYNYGYTF.

This clonotype was observed a few times. The CDR3 DNA sequence: TGCGCCAGCAGCGAGACAGGGGACGGGGCCAACGTCCTGACTTTC. It yields the protein CASSETGDGANVLTF. The chain links TRBV5-1 to TRBJ2-6, with 8 bases identical to TRBD1. CDR3 length: 15 amino acids. V shed 4 bases and J 4 bases; nucleotides not matched to a gene: 4. Per germline, CDR1 SGHRS and CDR2 YFSETQ. Full variable domain (remainder filled in from reference TRBV5-1 and TRBJ2-6): KAGVTQTPRYLIKTRGQQVTLSCSPISGHRSVSWYQQTPGQGLQFLFEYFSETQRNKGNFPGRFSGRQFSNSRSEMNVSTLELGDSALYLCASSETGDGANVLTFGAGSRLTVL.

This clonotype was seen a handful of times. This rearrangement joins TRBV12-3 or TRBV12-4 to TRBJ2-2; tentatively, D is TRBD1 (6 bases). The CDR3 extends over 16 amino acids. The V and J ends lost 5 bases and 0 bases respectively, with 13 bases between them. CDR3 bases: TGTGCCAGCAGTCCCTTGACAGGATCGAACACCGGGGAGCTGTTTTTT. Its translation is CASSPLTGSNTGELFF.

In its sample, this clonotype was seen a few times. V and J are TRBV28 and TRBJ2-5, with D possibly being TRBD2 (6 bases). The V gene lost 4 bases and the J gene lost 3 bases, with 9 bases spanning the gap. This CDR3 spans 13 amino acids. Germline V gives CDR1 MDHEN, CDR2 SYDVKM. This chain's CDR3 is CASSSVAEETQYF. The CDR3 DNA is TGTGCCAGCAGTTCGGTAGCGGAAGAGACCCAGTACTTC. Full variable domain (outside the CDR3, taken from reference TRBV28 and TRBJ2-5): DVKVTQSSRYLVKRTGEKVFLECVQDMDHENMFWYRQDPGLGLRLIYFSYDVKMKEKGDIPEGYSVSREKKERFSLILESASTNQTSMYLCASSSVAEETQYFGPGTRLLVL.

This clonotype was observed many times. The CDR3 region has the DNA TGTGCCAGCAGTGACAGGGGGCGCATTTTGGATTCACCCCTCCACTTT. Translating it yields CASSDRGRILDSPLHF. V and J are TRBV6-1 and TRBJ1-6; TRBD1 matches at 8 bases. J gave up 8 bases and V 3 bases, and 9 bases lay outside the gene matches. This CDR3 spans 16 amino acids. Germline CDR1 and CDR2: MNHNS and SASEGT.

This clonotype was detected ten times or more. The chain joins TRBV2 to TRBJ1-4, with a possible D match to TRBD1 (5 bases). This CDR3 has 16 residues. Trimming left V 1 base short and J 7 bases short, with 16 bases between. Germline loops: CDR1 SNHLY, CDR2 FYNNEI. The chain's CDR3 is CASSEVTRVSVEKLFF. CDR3 nucleotides: TGTGCCAGCAGTGAAGTCACCAGGGTCTCAGTTGAAAAACTGTTTTTT.

This rearrangement joins TRBV5-6 to TRBJ1-5; 8 bases agree with TRBD1. The CDR3 is 17 amino acids. Trimming took 1 base from V and 6 from J; bases not matched to a gene: 12. Germline assignment: CDR1 SGHDT and CDR2 YYEEEE. This chain's CDR3 is CASSLWGVTGASQPQHF. The CDR3 nucleotides read TGTGCCAGCAGCTTGTGGGGGGTGACAGGGGCTAGTCAGCCCCAGCATTTT.

In the case of this clonotype: Since a far larger clone is one base different, this is likely a read error. The chain uses TRBV28 and TRBJ1-5; D remains unclear. Germline CDR1 is MDHEN and CDR2 is SYDVKM. The CDR3 has 12 amino acids. This chain's CDR3 is CVSSLEGQPQHF. DNA for the CDR3: TGTGTCAGCAGTTTGGAGGGTCAGCCCCAGCATTTT.

This clonotype was detected a few times. The gene calls are TRBV19 and TRBJ1-1; D uncertain. Trimming took 10 bases from V and 2 from J, leaving 11 bases between them. CDR1 and CDR2 (germline): LNHDA, SQIVND (reference sequence). The CDR3 totals 12 residues. CDR3 residues: CATRGPNTEAFF. In DNA, the CDR3 is TGTGCCACTAGAGGTCCAAACACTGAAGCTTTCTTT. The whole variable domain, remainder taken from reference TRBV19 and TRBJ1-1, is DGGITQSPKYLFRKEGQNVTLSCEQNLNHDAMYWYRQDPGQGLRLIYYSQIVNDFQKGDIAEGYSVSREKKESFPLTVTSAQKNPTAFYLCATRGPNTEAFFGQGTRLTVV.

This clonotype was counted ten times or more. The chain uses TRBV6-1 and TRBJ1-2; no firm D call. The V gene lost 2 bases and the J gene lost 2 bases, with 12 bases spanning the gap. This CDR3 spans 15 amino acids. Looked up from germline, CDR1 is MNHNS and CDR2 is SASEGT. CDR3 in DNA: TGTGCCAGCAGTGAAATATGGGAAGTGAACTATGGCTACACCTTC. The encoded protein is CASSEIWEVNYGYTF.

This chain joins TRBV6-1 and TRBJ2-7; 8 bases line up with TRBD1. V was clipped by 3 bases and J by 3 bases; unmatched bases: 10. The CDR3 is 16 residues long. Per germline, CDR1 MNHNS and CDR2 SASEGT. This CDR3 is CASSDRLDRANYEQYF. The CDR3 bases are TGTGCCAGCAGTGACCGATTGGACAGGGCTAACTACGAGCAGTACTTC.

The V gene is TRBV6-2 or TRBV6-3, the J gene TRBJ2-7; the D gene is possibly TRBD1 (7 bases). Germline CDR1 reads MNHEY; CDR2 reads SVGEGT. Trimming left V 10 bases short and J 4 bases short, with 20 bases between. There are 14 residues in the CDR3. The CDR3 DNA is TGTGCCACCACGGGGGACCACAGGGGATACGAGCAGTACTTC. Translating it yields CATTGDHRGYEQYF.

V is TRBV9 and J is TRBJ1-1; weak D call: TRBD1 (6 bases). CDR1 and CDR2 (germline): SGDLS, YYNGEE. The V end lost 2 bases, the J end lost 3 bases, and 14 bases lay between the germline ends. The CDR3 sequence is 15 residues long. The CDR3 nucleotides are TGTGCCAGCAGCGTCGAGCTACAGGGTCACACTGAAGCTTTCTTT. Translated: CASSVELQGHTEAFF.

On this clonotype: This sequence may be a read error, since a much larger clone differs from it by one base. This chain uses TRBV7-2 with TRBJ1-5, with D unresolved. The V end was cut by 3 bases, the J end by 4 bases, with 13 bases between. CDR3 length: 15 residues. Per the germline V gene, CDR1 is SGHTA and CDR2 is FQGNSA. CDR3 region: CASSLFVGGNQPQHF. The CDR3 DNA reads as TGTGCCAGCAGCTTGTTTGTGGGAGGGAATCAGCCCCAGCATTTT. Variable domain in full (rest from reference TRBV7-2 and TRBJ1-5): GAGVSQSPSNKVTEKGKDVELRCDPISGHTALYWYRQSLGQGLEFLIYFQGNSAPDKSGLPSDRFSAERTGGSVSTLTIQRTQQEDSAVYLCASSLFVGGNQPQHFGDGTRLSIL.

This clonotype occurred a few times. The chain employs TRBV4-1 and TRBJ2-5; TRBD2 aligns across 14 bases. Unmatched junction bases numbered 6, after V lost 4 bases and J lost 5 bases. Germline V CDR1 and CDR2: MGHRA, YSYEKL. The CDR3 extends over 16 amino acids. CDR3 sequence reads: CASSPGTSGSWETQYF. For the CDR3, the DNA is TGCGCCAGCAGCCCTGGGACTAGCGGGAGTTGGGAGACCCAGTACTTC.

The chain employs TRBV20-1 and TRBJ2-7; the D gene could be TRBD1 or TRBD2 (5 bases each). The V gene lost 1 base and the J gene lost 3 bases, with 13 bases spanning the gap. The CDR3 sequence is 14 residues long. Germline lookup yields CDR1 DFQATT and CDR2 SNEGSKA (reference sequence). As DNA, the CDR3 is TGCAGTGCTAGAGTTGGGGGAGCAGGCTACGAGCAGTACTTC. This sequence encodes CSARVGGAGYEQYF.

This chain connects TRBV13 to TRBJ2-5, with D possibly TRBD2 on 6 matching bases. Trimming shortened V by 6 bases and J by 4 bases, and 18 bases separated the two germline ends. CDR1 is PRHDT, CDR2 FYEKMQ, per germline (reference sequence). The CDR3 covers 15 residues. The CDR3: CASSPSSGARETQYF. The CDR3 coding sequence is TGTGCCAGCAGTCCCAGTTCGGGAGCAAGAGAGACCCAGTACTTC.

Written as DNA, the CDR3 is TGTGCCAGCAAGTCCGGGACTAGCGGTTCTAGCTCCTACGAGCAGTACTTC. It codes for CASKSGTSGSSSYEQYF. The chain uses TRBV2 and TRBJ2-7; 11 bases map to TRBD2. V lost 7 bases, J lost 0 bases, and 11 bases stayed unmatched. The germline gives CDR1 SNHLY, CDR2 FYNNEI. The CDR3 is 17 amino acids.

This clonotype was observed a handful of times. The chain combines TRBV11-2 with TRBJ2-7; the D gene is possibly TRBD1 (6 bases). Looked up from germline, CDR1 is SGHAT and CDR2 is FQNNGV. Trimming took 7 bases from V and 7 from J, leaving 20 bases between them. This CDR3 is built from 14 residues. CDR3 DNA: TGTGCCAGCACCACCTTCCCACAGGGTGGAGAGCAGTACTTC. Protein: CASTTFPQGGEQYF. The full variable domain, completed using reference TRBV11-2 and TRBJ2-7, is EAGVAQSPRYKIIEKRQSVAFWCNPISGHATLYWYQQILGQGPKLLIQFQNNGVVDDSQLPKDRFSAERLKGVDSTLKIQPAKLEDSAVYLCASTTFPQGGEQYFGPGTRLTVT.

This clonotype showed up many times. This chain links TRBV28 with TRBJ1-2; D possibly corresponds to TRBD1 (5 bases). The CDR3 length is 15 residues. Germline V gene sequence: CDR1 MDHEN, CDR2 SYDVKM. The ends were cut back, 6 bases at V and 4 bases at J, with 18 bases in the middle. This CDR3 reads CASRTPVGGGYGYTF. The CDR3 DNA reads TGTGCCAGCAGGACTCCGGTGGGGGGAGGCTATGGCTACACCTTC.

There are a few counts of this clonotype. The chain has TRBV7-9 and TRBJ1-4; D not resolved. Germline loops: CDR1 SEHNR, CDR2 FQNEAQ (reference sequence). This CDR3 region has 16 residues. V was cut by 0 bases and J by 8 bases, with 16 bases left in between. The CDR3 DNA sequence: TGTGCCAGCAGCTTAGCAGGGAGTGGACTTGAAGAAAAACTGTTTTTT. Translated: CASSLAGSGLEEKLFF.

This clonotype was detected a few times. The CDR3 DNA reads TGCAGTGCCTCTAGAAACTACGAGCAGTACTTC. Translated, it gives CSASRNYEQYF. The rearrangement joins TRBV20-1 to TRBJ2-7, with D hard to call. In germline, CDR1 is DFQATT, CDR2 SNEGSKA (reference sequence). The CDR3 covers 11 residues. V was trimmed by 6 bases and J by 3 bases, leaving 9 bases between them.

The rearrangement links TRBV11-1 to TRBJ1-1; 8 bases fit TRBD1. CDR1 and CDR2 (germline): SGHAT, FQDESV (reference sequence). Trimming cost V 5 bases and J 5 bases; bases outside gene matches: 10. The CDR3 length is 15 residues. The DNA of the CDR3 is TGTGCCAGCAGCCCCCAGGGGGCCGCCGGGACTGAAGCTTTCTTT. This encodes CASSPQGAAGTEAFF.

This clonotype was recorded a few times. This sequence joins TRBV10-1 and TRBJ1-1, with 7 positions matching TRBD1. CDR1 is WNHNN, CDR2 SYGVQD, per germline (reference sequence). V lost 0 bases and J lost 13; bases outside the gene matches: 11. This CDR3 contains 14 residues. CDR3 coding DNA: TGCGCCAGCAGTGAGTCAACAGGGGAAGGAGAGGGTTTCTTT. Encoded protein: CASSESTGEGEGFF.

This clonotype was counted once. The chain uses TRBV9 and TRBJ2-7; 13 nucleotides agree with TRBD2. The CDR3 extends over 15 amino acids. The V segment lost 2 bases and the J segment 6 bases; nucleotides outside the gene matches: 5. Per germline, CDR1 SGDLS and CDR2 YYNGEE. The CDR3 reads CASSVGLAGVSEQYF. As DNA, the CDR3 is TGTGCCAGCAGCGTTGGACTAGCGGGAGTTTCCGAGCAGTACTTC.

V and J are TRBV12-3 or TRBV12-4 and TRBJ1-2; possibly TRBD1 for D (6 bases). With 10 bases removed from V and 4 bases from J, the gap between germline ends came to 19 bases. The CDR3 extends over 14 amino acids. Here the CDR3 reads CATLGGARFYGYTF. The CDR3 DNA follows: TGTGCCACCCTAGGGGGGGCTCGATTCTATGGCTACACCTTC.

Note on this clonotype: The junction shows a germline mismatch at one end, possibly a read error. This chain links TRBV9 with TRBJ1-2; D may be TRBD1 (6 bases). This CDR3 spans 14 amino acids. Germline CDR1 reads SGDLS; CDR2 reads YYNGEE. CDR3 sequence: CASSETGFQGGHTF. Written as DNA, the CDR3 is TGTGCCAGCAGCGAAACAGGGTTTCAGGGTGGCCACACCTTC.

A word on this clonotype: One end of the junction fails to match germline, which may point to a read error. V gene TRBV5-4 combines with J gene TRBJ2-5; D is uncertain. CDR3 size: 12 residues. Per the germline V gene, CDR1 is SGHNT and CDR2 is YYREEE (reference sequence). CDR3 region: CASNLGQETQYF. CDR3 DNA sequence: TGTGCCAGCAACTTGGGGCAAGAGACCCAGTACTTC.

The chain combines TRBV27 with TRBJ1-5, with D tentatively TRBD1 (5 bases). V dropped 5 bases and J dropped 0 bases, with 14 bases sitting between them. Germline CDR1 MNHEY, CDR2 SMNVEV (reference sequence). The CDR3 is made up of 16 amino acids. The CDR3 loop is CASSLGGTTSNQPQHF. Here the CDR3 DNA reads TGTGCCAGCAGTCTCGGGGGGACCACTAGCAATCAGCCCCAGCATTTT.